A selection of T cell receptor beta chains follows, all from one sample in a study of cytomegalovirus exposure and HLA in healthy donors. Clones were read by immunoSEQ multiplex PCR, and TCRdb kept only the in-frame ones, dropping some. This sample has roughly 130,000 clones, with around 9% found just once. Material: PBMCs. These receptors were collected from a man aged 40-55 years in good health and CMV-seronegative. Each CDR3 is given with its conserved first and last residue. D genes are given only for firm matches. Clone size is shown for a subset of rows, as once, few, many or a class of expanded clone.

>TRBV6-4|TRBD2|few|TRBJ2-3
TGTGCCAGCAGTGACTCTAGCGGGGGGGCCACAGATACGAAGTATTTC
CASSDSSGGATDTKYF
>TRBV7-9|TRBD1|few|TRBJ1-4
TGTGCCAGCAGCTTAGAGGACAGGGAGTCACTGTTTTTT
CASSLEDRESLFF
>TRBV11-2|.|few|TRBJ1-3
TGTGCCAGCAGCTTAGAGTCCCGACAGCCCTCTGGAAACACCATATATTTT
CASSLESRQPSGNTIYF
>TRBV6-5|.|.|TRBJ1-1
TGTGCCAGCGGCACCATGAACACTGAAGCTTTCTTT
CASGTMNTEAFF
>TRBV7-9|TRBD2|few|TRBJ2-5
TGTGCCAGCATCGCGGGGGAGACCCTAGAGACCCAGTACTTC
CASIAGETLETQYF
>TRBV6-1|.|.|TRBJ1-5
TGTGCCAGCAGTGGAATCCAATCGGGCAATCAGCCCCAGCATTTT
CASSGIQSGNQPQHF
>TRBV6-1|.|.|TRBJ2-7
TGTGCCAGCGGGGCAGGGATCAGGGCCGGGGAGCAGTACTTC
CASGAGIRAGEQYF
>TRBV7-2|.|few|TRBJ2-7
TGTGCCAGCAGCTTTGGACAACACTACGAGCAGTACTTC
CASSFGQHYEQYF
>TRBV19|.|few|TRBJ1-1
TGTGCCAGTAGTCGCCTCGGGTGGAACACTGAAGCTTTCTTT
CASSRLGWNTEAFF
>TRBV30|TRBD1|.|TRBJ2-7
TGTGCCTGGCAGACAGGGGCGGCGCAGTACTTC
CAWQTGAAQYF
>TRBV5-1|.|few|TRBJ1-4
TGCGCCAGCAGCTTGGGGTCCGGGGGAACTAATGAAAAACTGTTTTTT
CASSLGSGGTNEKLFF
>TRBV5-8|.|few|TRBJ1-2
TGTGCCAGCAGCCCGGACAGCAACTATGGCTACACCTTC
CASSPDSNYGYTF
>TRBV18|.|few|TRBJ1-5
TGTGCCAGCTCACCCCGGTCGGGGGGGTCGCCCCAGCATTTT
CASSPRSGGSPQHF
>TRBV9|.|.|TRBJ1-1
TGTGCCAGCAGCGTAGGAGCAGGGATAACTGAAGCTTTCTTT
CASSVGAGITEAFF
>TRBV4-2|.|few|TRBJ1-4
TGTGCCAGCAGCCTTTACAGAGCACAGGATGAAAAACTGTTTTTT
CASSLYRAQDEKLFF
>TRBV18|.|few|TRBJ1-3
TGTGCCAGCTCACCAACTTTTCCTGTTCTTGGGACTGCAAACACCATATATTTT
CASSPTFPVLGTANTIYF
>TRBV21-1|.|few|TRBJ2-3
TGTGCCAGCAGCAAACGAAACAGGGTGGGCCCAGATACGCAGTATTTT
CASSKRNRVGPDTQYF
>TRBV6-1|TRBD2|.|TRBJ2-2
TGTGCCAGCAGTGTCCTAAGCGGGGGAAACACCGGGGAGCTGTTTTTT
CASSVLSGGNTGELFF
>TRBV7-6|.|.|TRBJ1-4
TGTGCCAGCAGCTTAGTTCAGGGCTCTAATGAAAAACTGTTTTTT
CASSLVQGSNEKLFF
>TRBV14|.|few|TRBJ1-4
TGTGCCAGCAGCCATGAGGGACACTCCAATGAAAAACTGTTTTTT
CASSHEGHSNEKLFF
>TRBV5-1|.|few|TRBJ2-1
TGCGCCAGCAGCTTGACAGACAGTAGCAATGAGCAGTTCTTC
CASSLTDSSNEQFF
>TRBV7-2|TRBD2|.|TRBJ2-3
TGTGCCAGCAGCTTAGTGTTTAGCGGGAGTGTGGGCACAGATACGCAGTATTTT
CASSLVFSGSVGTDTQYF
>TRBV21-1|.|.|TRBJ1-2
TGTGCCAGCAGCTCAATAGCTAGACAGGGGCACTATGGCTACACCTTC
CASSSIARQGHYGYTF